The source of this T cell receptor beta chain is a study of T cell repertoires in cytomegalovirus infection. Study in general: Carrying CMV and the relevant HLA type showed in public TCR beta signatures.

TCRdb reanalysed the reads using MiXCR and keeps one entry per CDR3 protein. This sample carries about 230,000 distinct CDR3 sequences, under 25% of them seen once, and the ten largest clones take roughly 20%. The length of the CDR3 is 12 residues. Trimming took off 0 bases at V and 0 bases at J, with 3 bases between the two ends. Germline loops: CDR1 DFQATT, CDR2 SNEGSKA (reference sequence). This chain connects TRBV20-1 to TRBJ2-7; D is undetermined. The TCR originated in a human donor in good health (CMV status not recorded). Some clones in this sample may be carry-over from other donors' samples. The sequencing sample was made of CD8+ T cells from PBMCs. CDR3 sequence (DNA): TGCAGTGCTAGAGACTACTCCTACGAGCAGTACTTC. This encodes CSARDYSYEQYF.